This T cell receptor beta chain is from a study of lymphopenia after photon versus proton radiotherapy. The sample holds a few counts of this clone. The antigen is unknown. CDR3 length: 15 residues. Germline V CDR1 and CDR2: MDHEN, SYDVKM. V shed 5 bases, J shed 5 bases, and the junction held 10 bases outside the gene matches. Sequencing used immunoSEQ multiplex PCR; TCRdb keeps in-frame clones, though not all of them. Here the sample spans about 60,000 clones, 84% being singletons. Study results and caveats: A bigger post-nadir fall in TCR diversity correlated inversely with survival time in deceased patients. Relative stability marked proton patients; photon patients lost diversity and naive cells. Better survival with proton therapy was suggested as possible, not demonstrated. Post-nadir diversity loss with photons came from oligoclonal expansion, particularly CD8+ Temra cells.

The input for sequencing was peripheral blood, taken from a patient treated with proton-based radiotherapy. The chain combines TRBV28 with TRBJ2-5; TRBD2 matches at 8 bases. This TCR came from a man aged 60 to 69 with pancreatic cancer. The CDR3 region has the DNA TGTGCCAGCAGTGGTGTTACGGGAGGGGGGGAGACCCAGTACTTC. It yields the protein CASSGVTGGGETQYF.